This T cell receptor beta chain emerged from a study of Japanese encephalitis immunity and Zika vaccine responses (dated by TCRdb to about 2021). General notes on the study: The included participants were given three 5.0 ug doses of alum-adjuvanted ZPIV at weeks 0, 4 and 28. The ZIKV peptides, 15-mers that overlapped by 11 residues, were chosen for containing NetMHCpan/NetMHCII-predicted epitopes with affinity below 50 nM. The study asked whether earlier vaccination against Japanese encephalitis virus (JEV) or yellow fever virus (YFV) shaped CD4 T cell responses to the Zika vaccine. Twelve participants were given two doses of JEV vaccine (IXIARO) 28 days apart, two to three months before the first ZPIV dose. TCR repertoires from three flavivirus-naive individuals were also analyzed at weeks 2, 6 and 52 after the start of ZPIV vaccination. About 6 representative participants per pre-vaccination group were picked for TCR sequencing, using samples from week 52 and from week 0, the point after pre-vaccination but before ZPIV. Before ZPIV, around 12 participants got a single dose of YFV vaccine (YF-VAX), while roughly 9 participants were flavivirus-naive. For stimulations, either ZIKV structural-protein peptide pools divided into flavivirus-conserved and non-conserved sets or JEV or YFV peptides matching the pre-vaccination were used. The research as a whole found: Rather than the whole vaccinated cohort, the analysis covered just a subset of trial participants, namely those who received three doses and had adequate samples. Because there were not enough samples, the peptide pools could not be deconvoluted, which meant the specific peptides behind the cross-reactive responses went unidentified. In JEV-pre-vaccinated donors, the repertoire richness of CD4 T cells responding to conserved ZIKV epitopes decreased significantly after ZPIV. The samples grouped by participant and showed no similarity across individuals, which suggests that no public TCRs were detected. Only a few individuals showed CD8 T cell responses to ZIKV peptide pools, and those responses were very low in magnitude. Repertoire similarity across time-points and stimulations was higher in JEV-pre-vaccinated donors than in YFV-pre-vaccinated donors, indicating more clonotypes shared between ZIKV and JEV stimulation.

PBMCs were labeled with CellTrace CFSE and were cultured for under 7 days in RPMI containing around 7.8% human serum plus peptide pools at roughly 1 ug/mL each. Unfixed proliferating CD4 T cells were sorted on a BD FACSAria as live CD56-CD19-CD16-CD3+CD4+ CFSE-low cells. Enrolled adults were healthy and seronegative for ZIKV, JEV, YFV, DENV and WNV by microneutralization screening. Samples came from a phase 1, double-blinded, randomized, placebo-controlled trial of an alum-adjuvanted Zika purified-inactivated virus (ZPIV) vaccine. Peripheral blood mononuclear cells were isolated using a standard procedure and kept frozen in liquid nitrogen until needed. This clonotype registers as large (0.1 to 1%) within its sample. Base qualities are not recorded, but no much larger clone differs from it by a single base. Library prep was done by 5' RACE. Before sequencing, the TCRbeta libraries were pooled in proportion to the number of cells sorted for each library. RNAzol RT was used to extract total RNA from the sorted cells, and cDNA was then synthesized using an oligo(dT) primer together with a template-switching oligo. Using Kapa HiFi, PCR amplified the TCRbeta V-CDR3-J region between a SMARTer oligo primer and a TCRbeta constant-region primer. A second PCR attached Illumina adaptors and sample-specific index barcodes, followed by HighPrep bead cleanup and Bioanalyzer confirmation of a band of roughly 650 bp. Libraries were sequenced on an Illumina MiSeq with 2x151 bp paired-end reads. In the original analysis: An in-house Java program demultiplexed the reads, and MiXCR assigned TCRbeta annotations and counted clonotypes. Repertoire overlap was assessed with Morisita-Horn indices from the R package vegan, and UPGMA clustering and Circos plots of recurring clonotypes were generated. Shannon diversity and richness were each normalized to the maximum value possible given the input cell numbers, so the resulting values fell between 0 and 1. CDR3beta sequences were aligned using MUSCLE, distances were calculated using SeqinR, and multidimensional scaling was plotted in R. Using fastp trimming at Q25 and MiXCR clonotype assembly, TCRdb reanalyzed the public sequencing data and kept in-frame beta chains. CDR3 protein duplicates are merged, each entry listing the most common genes and DNA. V and J calls and clone size were set by TCRdb, not the authors. Within this sample are 550 to 700 distinct CDR3 sequences, with about 2.4% of them counted one time only. The ten most abundant clones make up over 15% of the sample.

This TCR was sampled from an adult woman who received an inactivated Zika virus vaccine. The material sequenced was antigen-activated CD4+ T cells from blood, cultured, taken during a Zika inactivated vaccine study.

The CDR3 is CSVGEGYGYTF. The nucleotide sequence reads as follows: TGCAGCGTGGGGGAAGGTTATGGCTACACCTTC. The V and J genes are TRBV29-1 and TRBJ1-2, and the D gene may be TRBD1, 5 bases matching. Spanning cysteine to phenylalanine, the CDR3 consists of 11 amino acids. Kept here is only the CDR3 DNA, which spans 33 bases and is read in frame from base 1. CDR1 and CDR2 are read off the germline V gene as SQVTM and ANQGSEA. V was cut back by 6 bases and J by 5 bases, leaving a gap of 10 bases between them.